The next 11 T cell receptor beta chains were all read from a single sample in a study of prognosis after radiotherapy for stage I lung cancer. Genomic DNA was subjected to two-round multiplex PCR for amplification of TCR beta CDR3. The first round of PCR was done with primers that matched each TRBV and TRBJ gene. TCRdb analysed the multiplex PCR reads with MiXCR anew, one entry per CDR3 protein. Of about 35,000 distinct CDR3 sequences listed, 25% to 40% were seen once; the top ten hold around 29%. Sequenced here: PBMCs, sampled before or after stereotactic body radiation therapy (not recorded which). All receptors come from a donor over 45 with non-small cell lung cancer.

This clonotype was recorded at least ten times. This chain connects TRBV11-2 to TRBJ2-7; no definite D call. V was clipped by 0 bases and J by 3 bases, with 6 bases between them. The CDR3 loop spans 13 amino acids. Germline assignment: CDR1 SGHAT and CDR2 FQNNGV. The chain's CDR3 is CASSLESLYEQYF. CDR3 DNA: TGTGCCAGCAGCTTAGAATCCCTCTACGAGCAGTACTTC.

This clonotype was observed many times. The CDR3 sequence is CASSYGVNQPQHF. Written as DNA, the CDR3 is TGTGCCAGCAGTTACGGAGTTAATCAGCCCCAGCATTTT. The rearrangement joins TRBV6-5 to TRBJ1-5; D is unclear. The CDR3 is made up of 13 amino acids. With 2 bases removed from V and 4 bases from J, the gap between germline ends came to 6 bases. The germline CDR1 and CDR2 sequences are MNHEY and SVGAGI.

Worth noting for this clonotype: This may come from a read error, since a much larger clone is one base off. The V and J genes are TRBV29-1 and TRBJ2-5; D may be TRBD2 (6 bases). The germline V gene encodes CDR1 SQVTM and CDR2 ANQGSEA. This CDR3 region has 10 residues. V gave up 5 bases and J gave up 9 bases, with 10 bases separating them. The CDR3 region has the DNA TGCAGCGTTCTATGGGAGGCCCAGTACTTC. Translated: CSVLWEAQYF.

With respect to this clonotype: Germline and junction disagree at one end, which may indicate a read error. This chain joins TRBV6-2 or TRBV6-3 and TRBJ1-1; tentative D call: TRBD1 (6 bases). The germline gives CDR1 MNHEY, CDR2 SVGEGT. The CDR3 runs to 16 residues. The CDR3 region is CASSYPTSTGRAESFF. CDR3 DNA sequence: TGTGCCAGCAGTTACCCCACCTCGACAGGCCGTGCTGAATCTTTCTTT.

In its sample, this clonotype was seen a few times. One junction end does not reproduce the germline sequence, and a read error may be involved. This chain joins TRBV27 and TRBJ1-2; 9 positions match TRBD1. Germline-derived CDR1 and CDR2 are MNHEY and SMNVEV (reference sequence). The CDR3 spans 17 residues. DNA for the CDR3: TGTGCCAGCCGGAAAGGGGACAGGGCCGACCAGAACTATGGCTACACCTTT. Its protein product is CASRKGDRADQNYGYTF.

J is TRBJ2-1 and V is TRBV6-4, with 9 nucleotides matching TRBD1. Trimming at V came to 6 bases and at J to 8 bases, leaving 2 bases not matched to a gene. Germline CDR1 reads MRHNA; CDR2 reads SNTAGT. The CDR3 runs to 12 residues. The DNA for the CDR3 is TGTGCCAGCAGAGACAGGGGGGATGAGCAGTTCTTC. Encoded protein: CASRDRGDEQFF.

This clonotype was detected many times. J is TRBJ2-7 and V is TRBV5-1; TRBD1 aligns across 7 bases. The CDR3 length is 15 residues. Trimming at V came to 3 bases and at J to 0 bases, leaving 6 bases not matched to a gene. The germline V gene has CDR1 SGHRS and CDR2 YFSETQ. The CDR3 sequence: CASSSGTANSYEQYF. The CDR3 region has the DNA TGCGCCAGCAGCTCTGGGACAGCCAACTCCTACGAGCAGTACTTC.

This clonotype was counted many times. A much larger clone lies one base from this, so it may be a read error. The chain joins TRBV30 to TRBJ2-7; D unclear. The CDR3 covers 15 residues. The germline CDR1 and CDR2 sequences are GTSNPN and SVGIG (reference sequence). V was clipped by 0 bases and J by 3 bases, with 15 bases between them. The CDR3 DNA reads as TGTGCCTGGAGTGTACTCTCCCAGGTCGTCTACGAGCAGTACTTC. Amino acids: CAWSVLSQVVYEQYF.

This clonotype was picked up many times. This sequence joins TRBV15 and TRBJ1-1, with no clear D. Germline assignment: CDR1 LNHNV and CDR2 YYDKDF (reference sequence). V lost 5 bases to trimming and J lost 3 bases, with 4 bases between them. The CDR3 sequence is 11 residues long. For the CDR3, the DNA is TGTGCCACCAGCGCACACACTGAAGCTTTCTTT. Its protein product is CATSAHTEAFF.

A remark on this clonotype: This may stem from a read error, because a much larger clone lies one nucleotide away. This rearrangement joins TRBV3-1 to TRBJ1-1, with 7 bases fitting TRBD1. Germline CDR1 and CDR2: LGHDT and YNNKEL (reference sequence). There are 14 residues in the CDR3. CDR3 bases: TGTGCCAGCAACCAACAGGGGTATAACACTGAAGCTTTCTTT. The encoded protein is CASNQQGYNTEAFF. The full variable domain, completed using reference TRBV3-1 and TRBJ1-1, is DTAVSQTPKYLVTQMGNDKSIKCEQNLGHDTMYWYKQDSKKFLKIMFSYNNKELIINETVPNRFSPKSPDKAHLNLHINSLELGDSAVYFCASNQQGYNTEAFFGQGTRLTVV.

This chain connects TRBV24-1 to TRBJ2-7; D might be TRBD2 (5 bases). The CDR3 extends over 12 amino acids. Germline CDR1 KGHDR, CDR2 SFDVKD. Between the trimmed V and J ends, which lost 4 bases and 4 bases, there was a span of 7 bases. In DNA, the CDR3 is TGTGCCACCAGTGACCCGGGATACGAGCAGTACTTC. It specifies CATSDPGYEQYF.